These 3 T cell receptor beta chains originate from one sample sequenced in a study of blood T cells in healthy people across ages (dated by TCRdb to between 2015 and 2017). The method behind the library was 5' RACE. TCRdb lists the instrument as Illumina HiSeq 2500. A second PCR of roughly 6 to 12 cycles was run with a J-beta primer mix and a sample-barcoded 5' primer. TCRdb reanalyzed the raw reads on its own, using fastp at Q25 for trimming and MiXCR for clone calling, and kept in-frame beta chains. Every CDR3 protein is listed once, alongside the most common genes and DNA of its rows. The sample table shows some 1.7 million distinct CDR3 sequences, and 28% are seen once. The ten largest clones capture approximately 7.7% of the sample. The sample was blood. The receptors originated from a woman in her twenties or thirties in good health.

J is TRBJ2-7 and V is TRBV18; D uncertain. In germline, CDR1 is KGHSH, CDR2 LQKENI. The CDR3 runs 14 residues. V was shortened by 3 bases and J by 6 bases, with 15 bases between the two germline ends. CDR3 sequence (DNA): TGTGCCAGCTCACCGGCAGGAGTTGGGCGCGAGCAGTACTTC. Its translation is CASSPAGVGREQYF.

Ten or more counts support this clonotype. The rearrangement uses TRBV15 and TRBJ2-7; no clear D gene. Germline assignment: CDR1 LNHNV and CDR2 YYDKDF (reference sequence). V lost 1 base, J lost 0 bases, and 7 bases lay in between. The CDR3 has 14 amino acids. CDR3 region: CATSRVRSSYEQYF. DNA for the CDR3: TGTGCCACCAGCAGAGTCCGTAGCTCCTACGAGCAGTACTTC.

This clonotype was seen only a few times. The rearrangement uses TRBV2 and TRBJ2-1; D uncertain. Germline V gene data show CDR1 as SNHLY and CDR2 as FYNNEI. The V end was cut by 2 bases, the J end by 10 bases, with 12 bases between. This CDR3 has 13 amino acids. The CDR3 DNA reads TGTGCCAGCAGTGAAAGGAACATCAGCGAGCAGTTCTTC. As protein: CASSERNISEQFF.